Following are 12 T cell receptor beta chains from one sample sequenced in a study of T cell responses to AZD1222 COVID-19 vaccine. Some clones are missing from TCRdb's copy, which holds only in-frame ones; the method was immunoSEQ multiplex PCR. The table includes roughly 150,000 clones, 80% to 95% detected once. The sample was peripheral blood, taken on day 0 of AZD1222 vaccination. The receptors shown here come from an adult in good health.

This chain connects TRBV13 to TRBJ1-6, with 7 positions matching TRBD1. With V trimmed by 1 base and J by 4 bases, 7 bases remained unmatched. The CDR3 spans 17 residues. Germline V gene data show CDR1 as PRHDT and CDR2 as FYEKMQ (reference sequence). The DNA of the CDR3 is TGTGCCAGCAGCTTAGTCGGGGGGACAGCATATAATTCACCCCTCCACTTT. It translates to CASSLVGGTAYNSPLHF.

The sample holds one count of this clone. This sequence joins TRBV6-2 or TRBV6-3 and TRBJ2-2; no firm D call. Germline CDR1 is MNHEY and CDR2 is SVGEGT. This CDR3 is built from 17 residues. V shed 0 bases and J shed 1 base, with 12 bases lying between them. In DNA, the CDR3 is TGTGCCAGCAGTTACTCTCGTAGACTCCAGAACACCGGGGAGCTGTTTTTT. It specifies CASSYSRRLQNTGELFF.

The CDR3 sequence is CASRQSGTSGDEQFF. CDR3 DNA: TGTGCCAGTAGACAGTCCGGGACTAGTGGCGATGAGCAGTTCTTC. V is TRBV19 and J is TRBJ2-1; 8 bases align to TRBD2. The CDR3 covers 15 residues. The junction had 12 bases not matched to a gene; V was cut back by 6 bases and J by 8 bases. Germline assignment: CDR1 LNHDA and CDR2 SQIVND (reference sequence).

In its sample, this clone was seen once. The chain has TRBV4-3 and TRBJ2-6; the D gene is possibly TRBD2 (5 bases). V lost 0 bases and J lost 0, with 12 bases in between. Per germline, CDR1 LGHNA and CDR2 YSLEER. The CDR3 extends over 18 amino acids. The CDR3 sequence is CASSQDGTGSSGANVLTF. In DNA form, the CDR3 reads TGCGCCAGCAGCCAAGATGGTACGGGAAGCTCTGGGGCCAACGTCCTGACTTTC.

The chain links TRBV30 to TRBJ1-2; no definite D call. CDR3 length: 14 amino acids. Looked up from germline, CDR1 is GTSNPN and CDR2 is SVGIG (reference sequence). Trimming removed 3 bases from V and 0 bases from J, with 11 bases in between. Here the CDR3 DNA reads TGTGCCTGGAGATCGGGCGTTACTAACTATGGCTACACCTTC. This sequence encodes CAWRSGVTNYGYTF.

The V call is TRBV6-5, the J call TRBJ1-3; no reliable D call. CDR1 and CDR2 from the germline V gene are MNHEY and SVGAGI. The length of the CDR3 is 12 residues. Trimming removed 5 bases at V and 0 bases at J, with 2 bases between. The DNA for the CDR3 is TGTGCCAGCAGTACCTCTGGAAACACCATATATTTT. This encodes CASSTSGNTIYF.

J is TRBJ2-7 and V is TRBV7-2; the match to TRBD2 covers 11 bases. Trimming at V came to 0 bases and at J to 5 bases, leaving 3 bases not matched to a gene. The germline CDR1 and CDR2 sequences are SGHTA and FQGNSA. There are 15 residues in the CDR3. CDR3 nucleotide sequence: TGTGCCAGCAGCTTAGCTAGCGGGGGGGCCCACGAGCAGTACTTC. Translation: CASSLASGGAHEQYF.

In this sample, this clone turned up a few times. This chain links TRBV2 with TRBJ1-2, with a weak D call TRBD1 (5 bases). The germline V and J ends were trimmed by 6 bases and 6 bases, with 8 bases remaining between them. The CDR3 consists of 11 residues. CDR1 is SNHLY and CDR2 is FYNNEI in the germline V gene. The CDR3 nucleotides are TGTGCCAGCAGCGAGGACAATGGCTACACCTTC. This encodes CASSEDNGYTF. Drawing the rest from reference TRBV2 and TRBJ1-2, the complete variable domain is EPEVTQTPSHQVTQMGQEVILRCVPISNHLYFYWYRQILGQKVEFLVSFYNNEISEKSEIFDDQFSVERPDGSNFTLKIRSTKLEDSAMYFCASSEDNGYTFGSGTRLTVV.

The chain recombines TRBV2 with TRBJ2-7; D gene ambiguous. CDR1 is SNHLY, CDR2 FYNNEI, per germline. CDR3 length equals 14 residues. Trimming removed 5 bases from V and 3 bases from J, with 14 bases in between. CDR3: CASSRQVLVYEQYF. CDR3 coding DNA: TGTGCCAGCAGTCGGCAGGTATTAGTCTACGAGCAGTACTTC. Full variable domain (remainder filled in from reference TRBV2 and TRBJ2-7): EPEVTQTPSHQVTQMGQEVILRCVPISNHLYFYWYRQILGQKVEFLVSFYNNEISEKSEIFDDQFSVERPDGSNFTLKIRSTKLEDSAMYFCASSRQVLVYEQYFGPGTRLTVT.

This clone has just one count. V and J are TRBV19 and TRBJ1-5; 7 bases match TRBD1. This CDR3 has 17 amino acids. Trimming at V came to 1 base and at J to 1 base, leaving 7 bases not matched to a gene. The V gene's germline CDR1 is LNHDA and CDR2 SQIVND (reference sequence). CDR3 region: CASSIGSGDRSNQPQHF. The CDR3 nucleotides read TGTGCCAGTAGTATAGGTTCAGGGGACAGAAGCAATCAGCCCCAGCATTTT.

In nucleotides, the CDR3 is TGTGCCAGCAGCCAAGTCCTAGGGGGCAGGGGCAATCAGCCCCAGCATTTT. It translates to CASSQVLGGRGNQPQHF. The J gene is TRBJ1-5, the V gene TRBV3-1 (or the pseudogene TRBV3-2), with 7 positions matching TRBD1. Germline CDR1 LGHDT, CDR2 YNNKEL (reference sequence). The CDR3 is 17 amino acids. The V gene end was trimmed by 1 base and the J gene end by 2 bases; junction bases not matched to a gene: 8.

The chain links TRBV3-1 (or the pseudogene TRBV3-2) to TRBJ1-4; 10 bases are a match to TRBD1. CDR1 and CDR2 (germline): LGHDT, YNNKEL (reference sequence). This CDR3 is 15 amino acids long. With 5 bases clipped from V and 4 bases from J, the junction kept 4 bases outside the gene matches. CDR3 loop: CASSSRDRGNEKLFF. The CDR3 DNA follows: TGTGCCAGCAGCTCCCGGGACAGGGGTAATGAAAAACTGTTTTTT.